This TCR beta chain was obtained from a study of cytomegalovirus exposure and HLA in healthy donors. Overall study findings and caveats: It was shown in a later analysis that HLA-associated TCR beta chains were more clonally expanded than other, equally common chains. Through in vitro validation, three CMV-associated chains were shown to be specific for CMV antigens. Common viral pathogens seemed to be connected with several of the most significant clusters, according to a later analysis. In presence/absence analyses, roughly uniform sequencing depth across donors was assumed.

The PCR contained 60 Vbeta and 13 Jbeta primers. Measured with immunoSEQ multiplex PCR; TCRdb has only the in-frame clones, and not every one. Here the sample spans about 120,000 clones, around four fifths being singletons. The CDR3 extends over 18 amino acids. The germline V and J ends were trimmed by 5 bases and 4 bases, with 24 bases remaining between them. Germline V gene lookup returns CDR1 SGHVS and CDR2 FQNEAQ. To note about this clone: Its antigen is as yet unknown.

The sequenced material came from PBMCs. This TCR was recovered from a young man in good health and CMV-seropositive. The chain couples TRBV7-8 to TRBJ1-5; D may be TRBD1 (6 bases). The CDR3 DNA is TGTGCCAGCAGCCCCCACAGGGTCGGGTTATCCCCGAATCAGCCCCAGCATTTT. Amino acids: CASSPHRVGLSPNQPQHF.